This T cell receptor beta chain is drawn from a study of CD8+ T cells in alopecia areata. Study information: Severity among treated patients was scored by the percentage of scalp area affected.

Concerning this clone itself: As yet, its antigen is unknown.

Study-wide points: Across lesional scalp, and particularly alopecia totalis/universalis, clonality surpassed that of normal scalp. In scalp and blood during tofacitinib, many expanded lesional clones persisted.

The V gene's germline CDR1 is SGHNT and CDR2 YYREEE (reference sequence). J lost 4 bases, V lost 4 bases, and 13 bases had no gene match. The CDR3 has 18 residues. cDNA prepared by RNA extraction and subsequent reverse transcription served as the template for sequencing. Data came from immunoSEQ multiplex PCR; TCRdb stores just in-frame clones and leaves some out. The sample has 150,000 to 200,000 clones; roughly 60% are singletons. Described treatment: oral pan-JAK inhibitor, 5-10 mg twice daily. This chain links TRBV5-4 with TRBJ2-6; TRBD1 aligns across 8 bases. Sample: CD4+ T cells sorted from blood, taken at week 24, from a patient treated with tofacitinib. This TCR was sampled from a human donor with alopecia areata. The CDR3: CASSPANRQGFGANVLTF. The CDR3 DNA is TGTGCCAGCAGCCCTGCGAACAGACAGGGGTTCGGGGCCAACGTCCTGACTTTC.